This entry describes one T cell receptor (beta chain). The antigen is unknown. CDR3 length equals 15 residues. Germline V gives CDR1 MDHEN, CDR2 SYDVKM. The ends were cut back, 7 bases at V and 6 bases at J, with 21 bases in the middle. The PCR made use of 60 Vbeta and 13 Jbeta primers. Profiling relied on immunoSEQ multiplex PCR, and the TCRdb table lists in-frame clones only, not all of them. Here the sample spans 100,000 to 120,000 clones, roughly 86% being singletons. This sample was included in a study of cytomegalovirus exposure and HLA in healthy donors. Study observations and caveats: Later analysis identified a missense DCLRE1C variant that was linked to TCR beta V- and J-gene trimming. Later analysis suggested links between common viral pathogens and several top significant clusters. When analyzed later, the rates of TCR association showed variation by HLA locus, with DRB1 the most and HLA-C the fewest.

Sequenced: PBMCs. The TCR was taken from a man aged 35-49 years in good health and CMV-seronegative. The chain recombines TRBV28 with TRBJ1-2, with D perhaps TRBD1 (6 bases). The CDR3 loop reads CASNSPAGVTDGYTF. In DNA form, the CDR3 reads TGTGCCAGCAACTCTCCGGCAGGGGTTACAGATGGCTACACCTTC.